The clone carrying this TCR beta chain was seen many times. The antigen is unknown. Using a J-beta primer mix together with a sample-barcoded 5' primer, a second PCR was run for roughly 7 to 11 cycles. TCRdb reprocessed the 5' RACE reads via MiXCR and lists one record per CDR3 protein. The data show over 500,000 distinct CDR3 sequences, around 50% seen once. The study recruited healthy Caucasian donors from Russia who were aged about 6 to 90. The authors isolated at least 7 million PBMCs per sample. The sample belongs to a study of blood T cells in healthy people across ages. CDR3 length: 14 amino acids. CDR1 is SGHRS and CDR2 is YFSETQ in the germline V gene. The V end was cut by 4 bases, the J end by 9 bases, with 17 bases between. Study results and caveats: Roughly linearly, TCR beta diversity per million T cells fell as age increased.

This clonotype originated in a woman older than 75 in good health. The rearrangement links TRBV5-1 to TRBJ1-5, with a possible D match to TRBD1 (5 bases). The source material was blood. The CDR3: CASSESMDTGPQHF. As DNA, the CDR3 is TGCGCCAGCAGCGAGTCAATGGATACAGGGCCCCAGCATTTT.